This T cell receptor beta chain was profiled in a study of post-analysis software for immune sequencing data. Between the trimmed V and J ends, which lost 3 bases and 2 bases, there was a span of 4 bases. Germline CDR1 is LGHDT and CDR2 is YNNKEL (reference sequence). The CDR3 runs 12 residues. About this clonotype itself: The antigen is undetermined.

Unique molecular identifiers featured in each of the TCR beta cDNA libraries. Each CDR3 protein is one row after TCRdb ran MiXCR on the PCR reads. Of about 770,000 distinct CDR3 sequences listed, around 42% are singletons. Study-level points and caveats: A handful of TRBV segments were significantly more frequent in patients than in controls. TRBV5-6, TRBV5-1 and TRBV20-1 were among these segments. Normalized Chao1 diversity was significantly reduced in patients versus controls. Batch-matched samples strongly co-clustered by F measure.

This receptor was taken from a girl between 5 and 17 years old with multiple sclerosis. Sequencing input: blood. The rearrangement uses TRBV3-1 and TRBJ1-2; unclear D gene. CDR3 amino acids: CASSQINYGYTF. The DNA of the CDR3 is TGTGCCAGCAGCCAGATCAACTATGGCTACACCTTC.